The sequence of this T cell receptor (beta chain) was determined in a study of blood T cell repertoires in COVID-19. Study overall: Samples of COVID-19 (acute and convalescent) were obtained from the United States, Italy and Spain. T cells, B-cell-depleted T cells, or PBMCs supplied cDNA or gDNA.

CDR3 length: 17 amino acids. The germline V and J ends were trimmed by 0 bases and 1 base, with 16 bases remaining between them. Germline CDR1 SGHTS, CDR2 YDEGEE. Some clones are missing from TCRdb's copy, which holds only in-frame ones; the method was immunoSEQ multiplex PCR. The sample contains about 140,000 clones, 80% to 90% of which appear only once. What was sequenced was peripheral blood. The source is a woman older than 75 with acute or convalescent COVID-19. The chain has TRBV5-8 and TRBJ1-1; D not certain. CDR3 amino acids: CASSLGRSRHQNTEAFF. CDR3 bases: TGTGCCAGCAGCTTGGGCCGGTCGAGACACCAGAACACTGAAGCTTTCTTT.